The 27 T cell receptor beta chains below come from one sample, sequenced in a study of cytomegalovirus exposure and HLA in healthy donors. Both 60 Vbeta primers and 13 Jbeta primers went into the PCR. Profiling relied on immunoSEQ multiplex PCR, and the TCRdb table lists in-frame clones only, not all of them. In total, the table holds under 60,000 clones. The sequencing input was PBMCs. These receptors originate from a woman under 40 in good health and CMV-seropositive.

This chain connects TRBV6-1 to TRBJ1-2, with a weak D call TRBD1 (5 bases). Between the trimmed V and J ends, which lost 6 bases and 8 bases, there was a span of 22 bases. The CDR3 runs to 15 residues. CDR1 MNHNS and CDR2 SASEGT come from the germline V gene. The chain's CDR3 is CASSPEEVGEGGYTF. The CDR3 DNA reads TGTGCCAGCAGCCCCGAGGAGGTAGGGGAGGGAGGCTACACCTTC.

J is TRBJ2-5 and V is TRBV4-1; D is perhaps TRBD1 (6 bases). Germline-derived CDR1 and CDR2 are MGHRA and YSYEKL. V dropped 0 bases and J dropped 5 bases, with 16 bases sitting between them. CDR3 length equals 16 residues. CDR3 bases: TGCGCCAGCAGCCAAGATCTGTTCAGGGGAAGGGAGACCCAGTACTTC. It translates to CASSQDLFRGRETQYF.

The chain uses TRBV5-1 and TRBJ2-7; D possibly corresponds to TRBD2 (5 bases). CDR3 length equals 16 residues. From germline, CDR1 is SGHRS and CDR2 YFSETQ. Trimming stripped 4 bases from V and 0 bases from J, with 17 bases between. The CDR3 DNA reads TGCGCCAGCAGCCTAGAGGGCGGGCCTAGCTCCTACGAGCAGTACTTC. Protein product: CASSLEGGPSSYEQYF.

CDR3 coding DNA: TGTGCCAGCAGCCCCGGACTAGCCAACACCGGGGAGCTGTTTTTT. Translated, it gives CASSPGLANTGELFF. The rearrangement uses TRBV5-4 and TRBJ2-2, with TRBD2 matching 8 bases. J gave up 2 bases and V 4 bases, and 4 bases lay outside the gene matches. Germline V gene sequence: CDR1 SGHNT, CDR2 YYREEE (reference sequence). The CDR3 totals 15 residues.

This chain links TRBV29-1 with TRBJ1-5, with 7 nucleotides matching TRBD1. J gave up 4 bases and V 6 bases, and 6 bases lay outside the gene matches. Looked up from germline, CDR1 is SQVTM and CDR2 is ANQGSEA. CDR3 length equals 13 residues. CDR3 in amino acids: CSVQGGGNQPQHF. CDR3 DNA: TGCAGCGTGCAGGGGGGCGGTAATCAGCCCCAGCATTTT.

The chain joins TRBV7-6 to TRBJ2-2; D is unclear. CDR3 size: 14 residues. Germline V gene data show CDR1 as SGHVS and CDR2 as FNYEAQ. V dropped 2 bases and J dropped 1 base, with 5 bases sitting between them. The CDR3 loop reads CASSLTVNTGELFF. CDR3 coding DNA: TGTGCCAGCAGCTTAACGGTGAACACCGGGGAGCTGTTTTTT.

This chain connects TRBV30 to TRBJ2-7, with TRBD1 matching over 7 bases. The V gene end was trimmed by 0 bases and the J gene end by 11 bases; junction bases not matched to a gene: 10. Germline loops: CDR1 GTSNPN, CDR2 SVGIG (reference sequence). There are 13 residues in the CDR3. The CDR3 region is CAWSVDRANGEYF. CDR3 bases: TGTGCCTGGAGTGTTGACAGGGCCAACGGAGAGTACTTC. The variable domain in full, with the rest retrieved from reference TRBV30 and TRBJ2-7, is SQTIHQWPATLVQPVGSPLSLECTVEGTSNPNLYWYRQAAGRGLQLLFYSVGIGQISSEVPQNLSASRPQDRQFILSSKKLLLSDSGFYLCAWSVDRANGEYFGPGTRLTVT.

This chain joins TRBV7-2 and TRBJ2-2, with 8 bases fitting TRBD2. Germline CDR1 and CDR2: SGHTA and FQGNSA. V was clipped by 6 bases and J by 6 bases; unmatched bases: 15. The CDR3 covers 17 residues. CDR3: CASSPLLAGLRAGELFF. Written as DNA, the CDR3 is TGTGCCAGCAGTCCCCTTTTAGCGGGACTTCGAGCCGGGGAGCTGTTTTTT.

The V call is TRBV9, the J call TRBJ1-1, with 7 bases matching TRBD1. The germline gives CDR1 SGDLS, CDR2 YYNGEE. This CDR3 is 13 amino acids long. V shed 3 bases and J 4 bases; nucleotides not matched to a gene: 3. The CDR3 DNA reads as TGTGCCAGCAGCGCAGGGGGGTTCACTGAAGCTTTCTTT. Translating gives CASSAGGFTEAFF.

The chain combines TRBV5-5 with TRBJ2-1, with D perhaps matching TRBD2 (6 bases). Germline V lookup: CDR1 SGHKS, CDR2 YYEKEE (reference sequence). The CDR3 is 15 residues long. The germline V and J ends were trimmed by 2 bases and 5 bases, with 14 bases remaining between them. CDR3 DNA: TGTGCCAGCAGCTTCGGGGGATTTATTCACAATGAGCAGTTCTTC. Translating it yields CASSFGGFIHNEQFF.

The rearrangement links TRBV14 to TRBJ1-5; unclear D gene. The CDR3 has 18 residues. The ends were cut back, 0 bases at V and 2 bases at J, with 17 bases in the middle. Germline V gene lookup returns CDR1 SGHDN and CDR2 FVKESK. DNA for the CDR3: TGTGCCAGCAGCCAAGAATACGAGGATTCGAGGCGCAATCAGCCCCAGCATTTT. Amino acid sequence: CASSQEYEDSRRNQPQHF.

The chain uses TRBV18 and TRBJ1-1; D ambiguous. The germline V and J ends were trimmed by 2 bases and 3 bases, with 7 bases remaining between them. Germline CDR1 and CDR2: KGHSH and LQKENI. This CDR3 is built from 13 residues. The CDR3 DNA reads TGTGCCAGCTCACCAGTGGCGGACACTGAAGCTTTCTTT. Amino acids: CASSPVADTEAFF.

This sequence joins TRBV10-2 and TRBJ2-7, with 8 bases that match TRBD2. Per germline, CDR1 WSHSY and CDR2 SAAADI. This CDR3 comprises 16 residues. J was trimmed by 2 bases and V by 3 bases; bases with no gene match: 9. The CDR3 sequence is CASSDRLAGWTYEQYF. The CDR3 nucleotides are TGCGCCAGCAGTGACCGGCTAGCGGGTTGGACCTACGAGCAGTACTTC.

The chain employs TRBV9 and TRBJ1-1; no clear D gene. The CDR3 consists of 13 residues. The V gene lost 2 bases and the J gene lost 1 base, with 6 bases spanning the gap. Germline-derived CDR1 and CDR2 are SGDLS and YYNGEE. CDR3 in amino acids: CASSVPGNTEAFF. CDR3 nucleotide sequence: TGTGCCAGCAGCGTTCCGGGGAACACTGAAGCTTTCTTT. Full variable domain (outside the CDR3, taken from reference TRBV9 and TRBJ1-1): DSGVTQTPKHLITATGQRVTLRCSPRSGDLSVYWYQQSLDQGLQFLIQYYNGEERAKGNILERFSAQQFPDLHSELNLSSLELGDSALYFCASSVPGNTEAFFGQGTRLTVV.

This chain connects TRBV5-1 to TRBJ2-2; tentative D call: TRBD2 (7 bases). Germline CDR1 SGHRS, CDR2 YFSETQ. Deletions cut 3 bases from V and 6 bases from J, with 15 bases between. The CDR3 totals 15 residues. As DNA, the CDR3 is TGCGCCAGCAGCTGGACGGGGGGCCCATCCGGGGAGCTGTTTTTT. Translating it yields CASSWTGGPSGELFF.

Remarks on this clone: At one of its ends the junction is not consistent with the germline gene, which may arise from a read error. J is TRBJ2-7 and V is TRBV7-8, with 11 bases aligning to TRBD1. Germline CDR1 SGHVS, CDR2 FQNEAQ. This CDR3 is built from 15 residues. The CDR3 sequence: CASSLAGQGAYEQYF. DNA of the CDR3: TGTGCCAGCAGCTTAGCCGGACAGGGGGCTTACGAACAGTACTTC.

The V call is TRBV18, the J call TRBJ2-6, with 11 bases identical to TRBD1. CDR1 is KGHSH and CDR2 is LQKENI in the germline V gene. The CDR3 spans 18 residues. The junction had 5 bases not matched to a gene; V was cut back by 3 bases and J by 1 base. The CDR3 nucleotides are TGTGCCAGCTCACCTCGGACAGGGGGCGGATCTGGGGCCAACGTCCTGACTTTC. Protein sequence: CASSPRTGGGSGANVLTF.

This chain joins TRBV5-1 and TRBJ2-3; no reliable D call. V was clipped by 2 bases and J by 6 bases, with 4 bases between them. From germline, CDR1 is SGHRS and CDR2 YFSETQ. CDR3 length: 11 amino acids. This CDR3 is CASSFEDTQYF. Here the CDR3 DNA reads TGCGCCAGCAGCTTCGAGGATACGCAGTATTTT.

The rearrangement links TRBV13 to TRBJ1-2; tentative D call: TRBD1 (5 bases). The V end was cut by 4 bases, the J end by 2 bases, with 11 bases between. Per germline, CDR1 PRHDT and CDR2 FYEKMQ (reference sequence). The CDR3 totals 14 residues. CDR3 DNA sequence: TGTGCCAGCAGCTCCTGGGGCAAAAACTATGGCTACACCTTC. This encodes CASSSWGKNYGYTF.

The J gene is TRBJ2-5, the V gene TRBV28; D call uncertain. Per germline, CDR1 MDHEN and CDR2 SYDVKM. Trimming removed 2 bases from V and 7 bases from J, with 14 bases in between. The CDR3 covers 14 residues. The CDR3 bases are TGTGCCAGCAGTTTACGAGGTACTCTAGGGACCCAGTACTTC. As protein: CASSLRGTLGTQYF.

The rearrangement uses TRBV29-1 and TRBJ1-2, with 8 bases that match TRBD1. The CDR3 runs 16 residues. V was clipped by 0 bases and J by 6 bases; unmatched bases: 12. Per the germline V gene, CDR1 is SQVTM and CDR2 is ANQGSEA. The CDR3 DNA follows: TGCAGCGTTGAAGAAAAACGGAACCCACAGGGGGATGGCTACACCTTC. Protein: CSVEEKRNPQGDGYTF.

The DNA for the CDR3 is TGTGCCAGCCAGGCGGGACAGCCCTACTATGGCTACACCTTC. It codes for CASQAGQPYYGYTF. J is TRBJ1-2 and V is TRBV18; 7 bases are shared with TRBD1. Looked up from germline, CDR1 is KGHSH and CDR2 is LQKENI. This CDR3 has 14 residues. Trimming at V came to 8 bases and at J to 3 bases, leaving 9 bases not matched to a gene.

The V gene is TRBV28, the J gene TRBJ2-1; 11 positions match TRBD2. V was pared by 1 base and J by 5 bases, with 4 bases of the junction left unmatched. Germline V gene data show CDR1 as MDHEN and CDR2 as SYDVKM. The CDR3 has 16 amino acids. CDR3 amino acids: CASSLYSGGANNEQFF. In DNA, the CDR3 is TGTGCCAGCAGTTTATATAGCGGGGGGGCCAACAATGAGCAGTTCTTC.

This chain joins TRBV9 and TRBJ2-1; perhaps TRBD2 as D (6 bases). CDR3 length equals 14 residues. Looked up from germline, CDR1 is SGDLS and CDR2 is YYNGEE. V dropped 0 bases and J dropped 5 bases, with 9 bases sitting between them. Here the CDR3 DNA reads TGTGCCAGCAGCGTAGACGGGACTGACAATGAGCAGTTCTTC. Protein: CASSVDGTDNEQFF.

This chain links TRBV11-3 with TRBJ1-1, with TRBD1 matching over 10 bases. In germline, CDR1 is SGHNT, CDR2 YENEEA. J was trimmed by 4 bases and V by 5 bases; bases with no gene match: 13. The CDR3 sequence is 17 residues long. CDR3 loop: CASSPFRGQGWTTEAFF. DNA of the CDR3: TGTGCCAGCAGCCCATTCAGGGGACAGGGGTGGACCACTGAAGCTTTCTTT.

This sequence joins TRBV6-6 and TRBJ2-1; 9 bases fit TRBD2. With V trimmed by 7 bases and J by 9 bases, 4 bases remained unmatched. The CDR3 covers 12 residues. Germline V gives CDR1 MNHNY, CDR2 SVGAGI (reference sequence). In DNA, the CDR3 is TGTGCCAGCAATCATAGCGGGGGTGAGCAGTTCTTC. Encoded protein: CASNHSGGEQFF.

The chain uses TRBV6-1 and TRBJ2-3, with D maybe TRBD1 (8 bases). This CDR3 has 14 residues. Germline lookup yields CDR1 MNHNS and CDR2 SASEGT. Trimming cost V 6 bases and J 5 bases, with 15 bases left between them. The chain's CDR3 is CASSPTGEGDTQYF. The CDR3 region has the DNA TGTGCCAGCAGCCCGACAGGGGAGGGAGATACGCAGTATTTT.